This T cell receptor (beta chain) emerged from a study of spatial heterogeneity in lung cancer. In its sample, this clonotype was seen many times. TCRdb analysed the 5' RACE reads with MiXCR anew, one entry per CDR3 protein. Of 35,000 to 50,000 distinct CDR3 sequences in the sample, around 3.1% are singletons; the top ten hold under 40%. The V gene's germline CDR1 is SEHNR and CDR2 FQNEAQ (reference sequence). V was pared by 4 bases and J by 0 bases, with 13 bases between. This CDR3 region has 16 residues. The time point here: sample taken at primary tumor resection. The receptor was derived from a male donor with early-stage non-small cell lung cancer. The input for sequencing was normal lung tissue next to the tumor, taken at surgery. This chain connects TRBV7-9 to TRBJ2-1, with D unclear. In DNA, the CDR3 is TGTGCCAGCAGCTCTCACTCATGGTCCTCCTACAATGAGCAGTTCTTC. Translating gives CASSSHSWSSYNEQFF. Complete variable domain (other parts from reference TRBV7-9 and TRBJ2-1): DTGVSQNPRHKITKRGQNVTFRCDPISEHNRLYWYRQTLGQGPEFLTYFQNEAQLEKSRLLSDRFSAERPKGSFSTLEIQRTEQGDSAMYLCASSSHSWSSYNEQFFGPGTRLTVL.